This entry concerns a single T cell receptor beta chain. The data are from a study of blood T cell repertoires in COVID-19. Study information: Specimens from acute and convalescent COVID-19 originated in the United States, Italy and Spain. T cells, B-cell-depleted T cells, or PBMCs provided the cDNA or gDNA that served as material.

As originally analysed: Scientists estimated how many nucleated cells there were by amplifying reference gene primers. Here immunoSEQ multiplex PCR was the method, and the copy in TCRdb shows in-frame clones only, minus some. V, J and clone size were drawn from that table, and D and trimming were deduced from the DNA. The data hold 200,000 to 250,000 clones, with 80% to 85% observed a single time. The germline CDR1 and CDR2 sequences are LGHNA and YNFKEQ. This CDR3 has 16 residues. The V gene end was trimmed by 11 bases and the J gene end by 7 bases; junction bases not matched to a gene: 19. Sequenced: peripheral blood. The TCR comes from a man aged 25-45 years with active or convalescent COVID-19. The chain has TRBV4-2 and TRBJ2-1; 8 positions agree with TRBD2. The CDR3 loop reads CASAIRPAGGYNEQFF. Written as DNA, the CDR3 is TGTGCCTCAGCCATTCGACCCGCGGGGGGTTATAATGAGCAGTTCTTC.